The T cell receptor beta chain described here comes from a study of blood T cell repertoires in COVID-19. Study overall: Acute and convalescent COVID-19 specimens originated in the United States, Italy and Spain. Nucleic acid was either cDNA or gDNA, and it came from T cells, B-cell-depleted T cells, or PBMCs.

This CDR3 region has 14 residues. From germline, CDR1 is SNHLY and CDR2 FYNNEI. The V end was cut by 6 bases, the J end by 3 bases, with 14 bases between. This clone was seen just once. Authors' processing steps: Using reference gene primer amplification, nucleated cell counts were estimated. Sequenced by immunoSEQ multiplex PCR; TCRdb stores in-frame clones only, minus some. The D gene and trimming were derived from the DNA, and the V and J assignments and clone size from that table. This table has just over 650,000 clones, over 80% appearing once. Sequenced sample: peripheral blood. The clonotype comes from a woman aged 18 to 35 with acute or convalescent COVID-19. V is TRBV2 and J is TRBJ1-1; D is perhaps TRBD1 (6 bases). The chain's CDR3 is CASSPSAGDTEAFF. CDR3 sequence (DNA): TGTGCCAGCAGCCCTAGTGCAGGGGACACTGAAGCTTTCTTT.